These 8 T cell receptor beta chains share one sample of origin, sequenced in a study of T cell repertoires in cytomegalovirus infection. TCRdb ran MiXCR on the reads and lists one entry per CDR3 protein. The table lists some 450,000 distinct CDR3 sequences, under 40% of them singletons, with roughly 15% in the top ten. Specimen: PBMCs. These TCRs come from a human donor in good health (CMV status not recorded). Some clones in this sample may be carry-over from other donors' samples.

This clonotype has only a few counts. The chain combines TRBV4-1 with TRBJ2-4; TRBD1 matches 9 bases. Germline lookup yields CDR1 MGHRA and CDR2 YSYEKL. Trimming at V came to 3 bases and at J to 4 bases, leaving 4 bases not matched to a gene. The CDR3 covers 15 residues. The CDR3 region is CASSQPGTGKNIQYF. The CDR3 DNA follows: TGCGCCAGCAGCCAGCCCGGGACAGGGAAAAACATTCAGTACTTC.

This clonotype was recorded at least ten times. This chain joins TRBV11-2 and TRBJ2-5; D is uncertain. Trimming removed 0 bases at V and 3 bases at J, with 11 bases between. Per the germline V gene, CDR1 is SGHAT and CDR2 is FQNNGV. The CDR3 consists of 15 residues. CDR3 DNA sequence: TGTGCCAGCAGCTTAGATCTTAACAGCAAAGAGACCCAGTACTTC. Translation: CASSLDLNSKETQYF.

The V call is TRBV27, the J call TRBJ1-5, with TRBD1 as a possible D gene (5 bases). Germline V gives CDR1 MNHEY, CDR2 SMNVEV (reference sequence). The V gene lost 3 bases and the J gene lost 4 bases, with 10 bases spanning the gap. The CDR3 is made up of 14 amino acids. DNA of the CDR3: TGTGCCAGCAGTTTCGGCAGGGAGAATCAGCCCCAGCATTTT. Its translation is CASSFGRENQPQHF.

This clonotype was seen a handful of times. The V gene is TRBV20-1, the J gene TRBJ2-7; D may be TRBD2 (6 bases). V lost 7 bases and J 1 base, leaving 11 bases between the germline ends. The V gene's germline CDR1 is DFQATT and CDR2 SNEGSKA (reference sequence). The CDR3 consists of 12 residues. CDR3 sequence (DNA): TGCAGTGGATCGGGGGATTCCTACGAGCAGTACTTC. Protein: CSGSGDSYEQYF.

This chain joins TRBV6-8 and TRBJ2-2; the D gene could be TRBD1 or TRBD2 (5 bases each). This CDR3 is built from 17 residues. V shed 0 bases and J shed 7 bases, with 18 bases lying between them. Germline CDR1 is MNHGY and CDR2 is SAAAGT. Here the CDR3 reads CASSYSRGWEPGGELFF. The CDR3 coding sequence is TGTGCCAGCAGTTACTCGAGGGGTTGGGAACCAGGCGGGGAGCTGTTTTTT.

The chain links TRBV29-1 to TRBJ1-3; D is uncertain. V gave up 5 bases and J gave up 2 bases, with 10 bases separating them. This CDR3 spans 13 amino acids. CDR1 and CDR2 (germline): SQVTM, ANQGSEA. The CDR3, as DNA: TGCAGCGTTTGCAGGACTACTGGAAACACCATATATTTT. Protein sequence: CSVCRTTGNTIYF.

The chain carries TRBV23-1 and TRBJ2-7, with 7 bases aligning to TRBD1. TRBV23-1 is given ORF status, its function remaining uncertain. This CDR3 comprises 18 residues. The V gene end was trimmed by 8 bases and the J gene end by 0 bases; junction bases not matched to a gene: 19. CDR3 nucleotides: TGCGCCAGCCTCCCCTACAGGGGCGTAACGTACTACTCCTACGAGCAGTACTTC. Encoded protein: CASLPYRGVTYYSYEQYF.

This chain connects TRBV28 to TRBJ2-7; tentatively, D is TRBD2 (5 bases). The CDR3 extends over 14 amino acids. Trimming left V 7 bases short and J 3 bases short, with 16 bases between. Per the germline V gene, CDR1 is MDHEN and CDR2 is SYDVKM. The CDR3, as DNA: TGTGCCAGCACGACTCTCCGCGGACTCTACGAGCAGTACTTC. Translating it yields CASTTLRGLYEQYF.